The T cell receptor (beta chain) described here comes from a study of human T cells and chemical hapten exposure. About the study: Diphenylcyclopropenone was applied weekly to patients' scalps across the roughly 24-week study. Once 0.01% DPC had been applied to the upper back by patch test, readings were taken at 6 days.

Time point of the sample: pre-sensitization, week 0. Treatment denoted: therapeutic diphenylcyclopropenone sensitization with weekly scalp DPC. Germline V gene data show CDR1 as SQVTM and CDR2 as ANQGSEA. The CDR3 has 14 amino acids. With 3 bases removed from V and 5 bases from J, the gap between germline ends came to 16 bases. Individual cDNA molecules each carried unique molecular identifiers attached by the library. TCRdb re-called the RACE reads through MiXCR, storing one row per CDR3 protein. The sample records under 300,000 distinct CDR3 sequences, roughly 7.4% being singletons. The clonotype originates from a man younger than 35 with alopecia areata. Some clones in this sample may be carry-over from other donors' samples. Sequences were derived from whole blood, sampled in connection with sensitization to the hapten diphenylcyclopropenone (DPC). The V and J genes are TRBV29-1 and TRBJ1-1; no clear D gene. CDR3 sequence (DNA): TGCAGCGTTGAGACCCGATCCCTATGGACTGAAGCTTTCTTT. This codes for CSVETRSLWTEAFF.